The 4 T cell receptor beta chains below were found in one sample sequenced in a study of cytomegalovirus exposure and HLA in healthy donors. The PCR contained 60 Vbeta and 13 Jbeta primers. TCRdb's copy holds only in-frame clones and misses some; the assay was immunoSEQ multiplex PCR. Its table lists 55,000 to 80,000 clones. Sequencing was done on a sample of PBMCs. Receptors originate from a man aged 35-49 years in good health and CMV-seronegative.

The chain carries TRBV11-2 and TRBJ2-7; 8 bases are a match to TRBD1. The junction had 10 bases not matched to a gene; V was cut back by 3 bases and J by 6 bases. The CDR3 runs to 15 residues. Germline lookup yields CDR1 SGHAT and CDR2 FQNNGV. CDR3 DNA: TGTGCCAGCAGCTTCGGAGACAGGGGACCACGCGAGCAGTACTTC. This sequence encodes CASSFGDRGPREQYF.

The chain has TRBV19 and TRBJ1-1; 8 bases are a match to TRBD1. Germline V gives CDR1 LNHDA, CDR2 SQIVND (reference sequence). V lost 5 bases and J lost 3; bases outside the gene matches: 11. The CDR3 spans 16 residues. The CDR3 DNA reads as TGTGCCAGTAGTCGTCGAAAGGACAGGGCGGACACTGAAGCTTTCTTT. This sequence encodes CASSRRKDRADTEAFF. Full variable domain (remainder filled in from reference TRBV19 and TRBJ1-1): DGGITQSPKYLFRKEGQNVTLSCEQNLNHDAMYWYRQDPGQGLRLIYYSQIVNDFQKGDIAEGYSVSREKKESFPLTVTSAQKNPTAFYLCASSRRKDRADTEAFFGQGTRLTVV.

The CDR3 nucleotides are TGTGCCAGCAGTTACGGTGCGGGGTTGACAGATACGCAGTATTTT. Translating gives CASSYGAGLTDTQYF. This chain uses TRBV6-5 with TRBJ2-3; perhaps TRBD2 as D (6 bases). The CDR3 runs 15 residues. V was trimmed by 2 bases and J by 3 bases, leaving 12 bases between them. Germline V gives CDR1 MNHEY, CDR2 SVGAGI.

The CDR3 DNA follows: TGTGCCAGCACCAGGGGCAATGAGCAGTTCTTC. Translating it yields CASTRGNEQFF. The chain couples TRBV6-6 to TRBJ2-1, with D perhaps TRBD1 (6 bases). This CDR3 has 11 amino acids. The germline V and J ends were trimmed by 7 bases and 6 bases, with 7 bases remaining between them. In germline, CDR1 is MNHNY, CDR2 SVGAGI (reference sequence).